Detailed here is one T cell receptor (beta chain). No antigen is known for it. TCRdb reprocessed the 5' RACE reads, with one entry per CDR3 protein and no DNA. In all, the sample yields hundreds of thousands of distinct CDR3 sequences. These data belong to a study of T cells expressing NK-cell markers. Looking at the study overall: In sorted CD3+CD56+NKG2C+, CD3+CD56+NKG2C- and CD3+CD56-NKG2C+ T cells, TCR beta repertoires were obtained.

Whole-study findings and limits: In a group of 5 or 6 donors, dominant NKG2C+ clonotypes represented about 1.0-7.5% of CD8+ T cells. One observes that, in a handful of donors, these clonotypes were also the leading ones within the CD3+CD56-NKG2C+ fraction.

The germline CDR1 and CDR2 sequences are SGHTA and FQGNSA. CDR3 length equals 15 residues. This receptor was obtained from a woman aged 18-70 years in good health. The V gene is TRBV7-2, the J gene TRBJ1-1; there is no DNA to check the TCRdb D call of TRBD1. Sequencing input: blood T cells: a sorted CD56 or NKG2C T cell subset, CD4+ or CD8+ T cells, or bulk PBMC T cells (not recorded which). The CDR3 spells CASSFRGPSDTEAFF.